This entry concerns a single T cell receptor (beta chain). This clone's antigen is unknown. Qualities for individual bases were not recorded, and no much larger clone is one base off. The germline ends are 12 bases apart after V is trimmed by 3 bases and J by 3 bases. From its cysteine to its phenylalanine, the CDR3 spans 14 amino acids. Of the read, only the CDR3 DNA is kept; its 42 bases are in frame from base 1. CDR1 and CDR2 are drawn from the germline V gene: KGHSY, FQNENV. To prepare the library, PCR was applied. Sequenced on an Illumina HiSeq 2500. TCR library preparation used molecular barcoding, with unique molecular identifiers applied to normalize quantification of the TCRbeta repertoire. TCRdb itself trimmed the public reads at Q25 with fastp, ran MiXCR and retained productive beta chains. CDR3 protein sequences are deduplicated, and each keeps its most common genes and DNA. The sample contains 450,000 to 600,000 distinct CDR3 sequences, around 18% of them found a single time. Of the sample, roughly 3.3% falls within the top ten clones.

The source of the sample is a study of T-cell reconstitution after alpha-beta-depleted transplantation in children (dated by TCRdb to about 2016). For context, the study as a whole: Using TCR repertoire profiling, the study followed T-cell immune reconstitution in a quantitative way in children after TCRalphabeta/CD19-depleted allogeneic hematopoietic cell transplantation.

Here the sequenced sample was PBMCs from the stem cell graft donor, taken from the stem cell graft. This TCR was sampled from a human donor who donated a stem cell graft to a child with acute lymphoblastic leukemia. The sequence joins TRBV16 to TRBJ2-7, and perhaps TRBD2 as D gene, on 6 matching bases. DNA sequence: TGTGCCAGCAGCCACACGGGACTCCTCTACGAGCAGTACTTC. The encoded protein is CASSHTGLLYEQYF.